This T cell receptor beta chain originates from a study of blood T cell repertoires in COVID-19. Across the whole study: COVID-19 samples from acute and convalescent phases originated in the United States, Italy and Spain.

Per the study methods: For nucleated cells, counts were estimated from reference gene primer amplification. Data came from immunoSEQ multiplex PCR; TCRdb stores just in-frame clones and leaves some out. That table is the source of V, J and clone size, and D and trimming were worked out from the DNA. The table has hundreds of thousands of clones, 81% seen once. The CDR3 totals 16 residues. The germline CDR1 and CDR2 sequences are SEHNR and FQNEAQ (reference sequence). V lost 5 bases, J lost 0 bases, and 7 bases stayed unmatched. The sequence derives from a woman of 80 years or more with acute or convalescent COVID-19. What was sequenced was peripheral blood. The J gene is TRBJ1-2, the V gene TRBV7-9, with 9 bases identical to TRBD1. This CDR3 reads CASSRKWDRANYGYTF. CDR3 DNA: TGTGCCAGCAGCCGAAAATGGGACAGGGCTAACTATGGCTACACCTTC.